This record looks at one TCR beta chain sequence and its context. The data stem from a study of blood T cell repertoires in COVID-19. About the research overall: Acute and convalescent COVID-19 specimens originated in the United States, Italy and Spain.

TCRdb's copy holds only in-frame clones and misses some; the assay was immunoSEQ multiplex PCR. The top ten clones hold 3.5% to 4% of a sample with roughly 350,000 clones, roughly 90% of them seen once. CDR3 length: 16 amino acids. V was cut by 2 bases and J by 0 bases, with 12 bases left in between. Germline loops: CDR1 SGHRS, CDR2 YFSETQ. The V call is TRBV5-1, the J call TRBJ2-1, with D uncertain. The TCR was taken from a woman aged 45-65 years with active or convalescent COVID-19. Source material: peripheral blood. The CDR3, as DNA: TGCGCCAGCAGCTTAATAACTCCAAGCTCCTACAATGAGCAGTTCTTC. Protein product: CASSLITPSSYNEQFF.